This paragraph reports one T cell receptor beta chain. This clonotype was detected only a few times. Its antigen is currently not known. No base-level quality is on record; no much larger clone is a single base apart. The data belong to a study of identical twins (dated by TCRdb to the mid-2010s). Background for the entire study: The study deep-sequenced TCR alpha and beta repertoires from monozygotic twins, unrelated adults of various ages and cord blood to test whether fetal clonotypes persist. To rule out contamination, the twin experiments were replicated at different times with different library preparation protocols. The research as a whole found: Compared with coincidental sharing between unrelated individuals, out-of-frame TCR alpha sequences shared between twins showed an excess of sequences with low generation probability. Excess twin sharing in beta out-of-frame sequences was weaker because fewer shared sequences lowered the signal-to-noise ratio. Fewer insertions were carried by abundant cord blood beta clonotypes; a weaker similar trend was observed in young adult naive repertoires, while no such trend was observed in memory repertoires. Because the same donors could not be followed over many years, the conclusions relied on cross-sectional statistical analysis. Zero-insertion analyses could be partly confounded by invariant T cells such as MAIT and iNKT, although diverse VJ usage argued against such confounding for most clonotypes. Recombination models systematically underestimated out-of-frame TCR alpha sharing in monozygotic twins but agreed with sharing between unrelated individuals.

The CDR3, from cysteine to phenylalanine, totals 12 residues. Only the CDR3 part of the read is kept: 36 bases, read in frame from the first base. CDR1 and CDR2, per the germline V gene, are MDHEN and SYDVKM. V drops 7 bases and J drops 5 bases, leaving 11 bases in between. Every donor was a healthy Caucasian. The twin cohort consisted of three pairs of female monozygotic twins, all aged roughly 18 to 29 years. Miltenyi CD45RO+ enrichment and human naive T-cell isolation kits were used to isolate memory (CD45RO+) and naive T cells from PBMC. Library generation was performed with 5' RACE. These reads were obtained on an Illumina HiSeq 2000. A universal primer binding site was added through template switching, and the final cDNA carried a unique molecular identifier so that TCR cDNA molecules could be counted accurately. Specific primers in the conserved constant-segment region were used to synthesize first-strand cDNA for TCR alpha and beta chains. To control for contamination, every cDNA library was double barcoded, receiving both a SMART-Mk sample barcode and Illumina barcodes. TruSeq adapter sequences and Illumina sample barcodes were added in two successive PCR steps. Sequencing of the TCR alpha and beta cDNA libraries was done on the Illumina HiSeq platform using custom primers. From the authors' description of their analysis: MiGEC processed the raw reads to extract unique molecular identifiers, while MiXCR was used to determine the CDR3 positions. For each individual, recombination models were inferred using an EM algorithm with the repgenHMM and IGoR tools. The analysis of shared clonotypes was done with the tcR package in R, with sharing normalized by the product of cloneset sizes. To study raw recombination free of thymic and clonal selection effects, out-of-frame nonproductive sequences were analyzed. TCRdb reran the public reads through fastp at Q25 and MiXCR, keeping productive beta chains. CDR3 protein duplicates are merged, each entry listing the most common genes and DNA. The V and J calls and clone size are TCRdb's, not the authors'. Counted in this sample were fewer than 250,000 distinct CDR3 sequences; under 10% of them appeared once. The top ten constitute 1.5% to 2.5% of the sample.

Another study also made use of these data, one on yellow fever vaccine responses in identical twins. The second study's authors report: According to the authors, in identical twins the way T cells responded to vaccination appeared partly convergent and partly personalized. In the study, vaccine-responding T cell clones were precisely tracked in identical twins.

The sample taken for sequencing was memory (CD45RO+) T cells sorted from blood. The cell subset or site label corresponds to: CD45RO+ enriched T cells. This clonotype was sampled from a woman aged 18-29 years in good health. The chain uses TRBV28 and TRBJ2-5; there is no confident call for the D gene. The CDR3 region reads CASNRAGETQYF. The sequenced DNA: TGTGCCAGCAACCGAGCAGGCGAGACCCAGTACTTC.